This is a list of T cell receptor beta chains from one sample in a study of blood T cells in healthy people across ages. Using its own MiXCR run on the 5' RACE reads, TCRdb lists one record per CDR3 protein. Counted here are roughly 800,000 distinct CDR3 sequences, 35% to 40% occurring once; the ten biggest clones make up over 10%. The sample comprised blood. The receptor set was obtained from a man aged 18-30 years in good health. Both conserved end residues are part of each CDR3. A D gene is named only where the DNA matches it firmly. Clone size appears in some rows only: once, few, many, or a class for an expanded clone.

TRBJ2-7 | few | TRBV20-1 | TRBD2 | TGCAGTGCTAGAGATCCCCGGGGGGAGAGAAGCTCCTACGAGCAGTACTTC | CSARDPRGERSSYEQYF
TRBJ1-2 | few | TRBV20-1 | TRBD1 | TGCAGTGCTATACGACCGGGACAGGGGGGTCTCGGCTACACCTTC | CSAIRPGQGGLGYTF
TRBJ2-1 | few | TRBV20-1 | TRBD2 | TGCAGTGCATTGGGACTAGCGGGGGCATCCTACAATGAGCAGTTCTTC | CSALGLAGASYNEQFF
TRBJ1-6 | . | TRBV6-5 | TRBD1 | TGTGCCAGCAGGGACAGGGGAGGATCACCCCTCCACTTT | CASRDRGGSPLHF
TRBJ1-2 | . | TRBV29-1 | TRBD1 | TGCAGCGTTTCCGGGACAGGGGGATATCTGGGTGGCTACACCTTC | CSVSGTGGYLGGYTF
TRBJ2-5 | . | TRBV2 | . | TGTGCCAGCCTCTCAGGGGTATTGGAGACCCAGTACTTC | CASLSGVLETQYF
TRBJ2-2 | . | TRBV29-1 | TRBD1 | TGCAGCGCTAGCCGGACAGGAGACACCGGGGAGCTGTTTTTT | CSASRTGDTGELFF
TRBJ1-1 | few | TRBV5-1 | . | TGCGCCAGCAGCCTGACCCCCAACCTTGAGACTGAAGCTTTCTTT | CASSLTPNLETEAFF
TRBJ1-5 | many | TRBV4-3 | . | TGCGCCAGCAGCCACGACCGGGTTGGGGTGGGGGAGCCCCAGCATTTT | CASSHDRVGVGEPQHF
TRBJ1-1 | few | TRBV4-2 | . | TGTGCCAGCAGCCCAGGGATTCCTGAAGCTTTCTTT | CASSPGIPEAFF
TRBJ2-3 | few | TRBV7-2 | . | TGTGCCAGCAGCCGGAGCCCCCCTTCCCTCACAGATACGCAGTATTTT | CASSRSPPSLTDTQYF
TRBJ2-3 | few | TRBV7-2 | TRBD2 | TGTCTAGCGGGGGGGCTAGGAAATACGCAGTATTTT | CLAGGLGNTQYF
TRBJ2-7 | . | TRBV29-1 | . | TGCAGCGTTGGTTTCCAGGGACGCGAGCAGTACTTC | CSVGFQGREQYF
TRBJ2-5 | . | TRBV7-2 | . | TGTGCCAGCAGCGTAAAAGTACAAGAGACCCAGTACTTC | CASSVKVQETQYF
TRBJ2-1 | few | TRBV20-1 | . | TGCAGTGCTAGAGTAGCGGTCTCCTACAATGAGCAGTTCTTC | CSARVAVSYNEQFF
TRBJ2-1 | . | TRBV6-2/TRBV6-3 | TRBD2 | TGTGCCAGCAGTTTTGGCGGGGGGCGCACCTACAATGAGCAGTTCTTC | CASSFGGGRTYNEQFF
TRBJ2-1 | . | TRBV20-1 | TRBD2 | TGCAGTGCCCGATATGTTGCGGGGGGAGAGAACAAGCAGTTCTTC | CSARYVAGGENKQFF
TRBJ2-3 | few | TRBV28 | . | TGTGCCAGCAGTCTGGAGGGCAGGGAGTCAGATACGCAGTATTTT | CASSLEGRESDTQYF
TRBJ2-6 | . | TRBV19 | . | TGTGCCAGTAACCGGGTCCCTGGGGCCAACGTCCTGACTTTC | CASNRVPGANVLTF
TRBJ2-5 | many | TRBV4-1 | TRBD1 | TGCGCCAGCAGCCAATATCCCGCCGACAGGGGTAGATCATTGACCCAGTACTTC | CASSQYPADRGRSLTQYF
TRBJ1-1 | many | TRBV5-6 | . | TGTGCCAGCAGCCCTCACAGGGTCCTGGGCACTGAAGCTTTCTTT | CASSPHRVLGTEAFF
TRBJ1-5 | . | TRBV20-1 | TRBD1 | TGCAGTGCTAGTACAGGGGGCACTCAGCCCCAGCATTTT | CSASTGGTQPQHF
TRBJ2-7 | . | TRBV20-1 | . | TGCAGTGCTAGAAAAGTGTTAGCTACCTTCAATGAGCAGTACTTC | CSARKVLATFNEQYF
TRBJ1-4 | few | TRBV25-1 | TRBD1 | TGTGCCAGCAGTGAATTATCCCAGGGGGGATATGAAAAACTGTTTTTT | CASSELSQGGYEKLFF
TRBJ1-2 | few | TRBV9 | TRBD1 | TGTGCCAGCGGCCAGGGGGGGGACTATGGCTACACCTTC | CASGQGGDYGYTF
TRBJ2-4 | few | TRBV12-3/TRBV12-4 | TRBD1 | TGTGCCAGCAGACTCGGGACAGGGCTTGACATTCAGTACTTC | CASRLGTGLDIQYF